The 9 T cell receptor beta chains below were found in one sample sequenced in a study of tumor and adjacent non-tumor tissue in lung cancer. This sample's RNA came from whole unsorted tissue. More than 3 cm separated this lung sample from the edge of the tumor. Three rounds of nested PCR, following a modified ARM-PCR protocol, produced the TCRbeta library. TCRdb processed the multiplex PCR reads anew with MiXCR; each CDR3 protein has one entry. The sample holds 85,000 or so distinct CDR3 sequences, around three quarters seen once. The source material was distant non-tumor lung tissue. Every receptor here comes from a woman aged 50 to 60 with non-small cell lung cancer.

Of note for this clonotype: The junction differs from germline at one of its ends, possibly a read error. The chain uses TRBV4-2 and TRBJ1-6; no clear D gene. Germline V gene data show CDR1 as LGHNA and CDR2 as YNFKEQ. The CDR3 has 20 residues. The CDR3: CASNQSRSRSDSSYNTPLHF. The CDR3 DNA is TGTGCCAGCAACCAATCTCGCTCCCGTTCCGACTCGTCCTATAATACACCCCTCCACTTT.

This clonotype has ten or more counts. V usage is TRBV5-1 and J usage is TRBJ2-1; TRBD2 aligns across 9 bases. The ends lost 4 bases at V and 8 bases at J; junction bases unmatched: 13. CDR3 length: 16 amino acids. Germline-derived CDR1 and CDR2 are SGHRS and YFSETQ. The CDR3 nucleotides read TGCGCCAGCAGCCCGAGGTCCCTAGCGGGAAGCGATGAGCAGTTCTTC. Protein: CASSPRSLAGSDEQFF.

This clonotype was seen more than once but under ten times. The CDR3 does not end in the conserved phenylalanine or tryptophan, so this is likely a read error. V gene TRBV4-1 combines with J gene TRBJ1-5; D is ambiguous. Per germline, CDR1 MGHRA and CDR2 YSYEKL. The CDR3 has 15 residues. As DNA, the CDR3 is TGCGCCAGTAGCCAAGTAACCGGATCCAATCAGCCCCAGCATCTT. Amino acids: CASSQVTGSNQPQHL.

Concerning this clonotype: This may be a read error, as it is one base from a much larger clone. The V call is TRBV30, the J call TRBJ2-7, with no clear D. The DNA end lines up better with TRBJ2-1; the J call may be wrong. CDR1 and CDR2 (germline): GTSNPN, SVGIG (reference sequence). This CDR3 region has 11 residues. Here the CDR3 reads CAWSVVNEQFF. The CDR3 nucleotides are TGTGCCTGGAGTGTTGTTAACGAGCAGTTCTTC.

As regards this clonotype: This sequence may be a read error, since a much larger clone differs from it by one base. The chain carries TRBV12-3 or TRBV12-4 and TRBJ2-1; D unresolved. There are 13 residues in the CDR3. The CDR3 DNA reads TGTGCCAACAGTGAGACCACATGGAATGAGCAGTTCTTC. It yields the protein CANSETTWNEQFF.

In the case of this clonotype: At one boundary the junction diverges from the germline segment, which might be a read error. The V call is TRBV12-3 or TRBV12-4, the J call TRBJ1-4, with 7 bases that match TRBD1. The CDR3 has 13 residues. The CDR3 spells CASSLIGGWKLFF. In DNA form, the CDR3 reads TGTGCCAGCAGTCTCATAGGGGGCTGGAAACTTTTTTTT.

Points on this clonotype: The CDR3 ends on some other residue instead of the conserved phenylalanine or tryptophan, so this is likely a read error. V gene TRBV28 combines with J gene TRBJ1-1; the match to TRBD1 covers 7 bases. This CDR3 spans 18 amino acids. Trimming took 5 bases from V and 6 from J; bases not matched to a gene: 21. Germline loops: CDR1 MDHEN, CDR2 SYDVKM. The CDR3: CASSLHPGSTGIDAEAFS. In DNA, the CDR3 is TGTGCCAGCAGTCTCCACCCGGGATCGACAGGGATCGACGCTGAAGCTTTCTCT.

The CDR3 region is CAGTEDNTIDTQYF. The CDR3 DNA reads as TGTGCCGGAACCGAAGACAATACCATAGATACGCAGTATTTT. The V call is TRBV6-6, the J call TRBJ2-3, with D unresolved. The V end lost 11 bases, the J end lost 5 bases, and 20 bases lay between the germline ends. Looked up from germline, CDR1 is MNHNY and CDR2 is SVGAGI (reference sequence). The CDR3 runs 14 residues.

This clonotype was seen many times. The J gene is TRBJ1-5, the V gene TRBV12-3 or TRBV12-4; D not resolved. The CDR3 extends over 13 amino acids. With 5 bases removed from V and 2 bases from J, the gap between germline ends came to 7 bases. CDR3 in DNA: TGTGCCAGCAGTCTGACCCGCAATCAGCCCCAGCATTTT. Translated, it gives CASSLTRNQPQHF.